This TCR beta chain was identified during a study of T cells in Graves' hyperthyroidism and ophthalmopathy. As regards this clonotype: The antigen is unknown.

The CDR3 covers 15 residues. CDR1 DFQATT and CDR2 SNEGSKA come from the germline V gene (reference sequence). V lost 3 bases and J 2 bases, leaving 17 bases between the germline ends. Study-level points and caveats: Most expanded thyroid clonotypes above 0.001 recurred in blood.

Template material for amplifying TCR beta CDR3 regions consisted of RNA transcripts. The HTBI primer set was used in a first-round RT-PCR of the TCR CDR3. One entry per CDR3 protein, called by TCRdb with MiXCR from the multiplex PCR reads. The sample carries around 390,000 distinct CDR3 sequences, roughly 14% recorded once. This sequence was found in a woman aged 30 to 39 with Graves' ophthalmopathy. The sequencing sample was made of blood. The chain uses TRBV20-1 and TRBJ2-7; perhaps TRBD2 as D (5 bases). The chain's CDR3 is CSASRLAGSTYEQYF. In nucleotides, the CDR3 is TGCAGTGCTAGTAGGCTGGCGGGCTCGACCTACGAGCAGTACTTC.